These 9 T cell receptor beta chains originate from one sample sequenced in a study of T cell repertoires in cytomegalovirus infection. In TCRdb, the reads were re-called with MiXCR into one record per CDR3 protein. Found here are about 500,000 distinct CDR3 sequences, about 33% of them singletons; the top ten hold about a sixth. Antigen specificity for these receptors is unknown. The sample consisted of cultured PBMCs, taken from culture after CMV antigen stimulation. The receptors shown here come from a human donor in good health (CMV status not recorded). Some clones in this sample may be carry-over from other donors' samples.

This clonotype was seen more than once but under ten times. The gene calls are TRBV6-5 and TRBJ2-5; no reliable D call. Per germline, CDR1 MNHEY and CDR2 SVGAGI. CDR3 size: 15 residues. V was cut by 0 bases and J by 4 bases, with 12 bases left in between. The CDR3 nucleotides read TGTGCCAGCAGTTACTCCGACATCCTCCCAGAGACCCAGTACTTC. Its translation is CASSYSDILPETQYF.

This sequence joins TRBV28 and TRBJ2-1; 8 nucleotides agree with TRBD2. Germline V lookup: CDR1 MDHEN, CDR2 SYDVKM. This CDR3 region has 16 residues. After removal of 5 bases from V and 1 base from J, the junction contained 7 bases not matched to a gene. CDR3 amino acids: CASSMAQRGSYNEQFF. CDR3 nucleotide sequence: TGTGCCAGCAGTATGGCCCAGCGGGGGTCCTACAATGAGCAGTTCTTC.

This clonotype occurred a few times. The rearrangement uses TRBV10-3 and TRBJ2-3; 9 bases fit TRBD1. Germline lookup yields CDR1 ENHRY and CDR2 SYGVKD. The CDR3 runs 13 residues. The J segment lost 5 bases and the V segment lost 7 bases, leaving 4 bases of the junction unmatched. The CDR3 region is CAITGGQGDTQYF. CDR3 sequence (DNA): TGTGCCATCACCGGGGGACAGGGAGATACGCAGTATTTT.

The table lists this clonotype with a few counts. The V and J genes are TRBV19 and TRBJ1-5; D is undetermined. Germline V gene data show CDR1 as LNHDA and CDR2 as SQIVND (reference sequence). The CDR3 consists of 17 residues. Trimming shortened V by 3 bases and J by 3 bases, and 18 bases separated the two germline ends. The CDR3 nucleotides read TGTGCCAGTAGTATGCGCCCCAAGGGCAGTTTCAATCAGCCCCAGCATTTT. It codes for CASSMRPKGSFNQPQHF.

The V call is TRBV7-3, the J call TRBJ2-3; no clear D. CDR3 length equals 14 residues. Germline lookup yields CDR1 SGHTA and CDR2 FQGTGA. Trimming took off 1 base at V and 3 bases at J, with 8 bases between the two ends. The CDR3 is CASSLMGRTDTQYF. The CDR3 nucleotides are TGTGCCAGCAGCTTAATGGGCCGAACAGATACGCAGTATTTT.

This clonotype was detected a few times. V and J are TRBV25-1 and TRBJ2-1, with 7 bases identical to TRBD2. V shed 3 bases, J shed 4 bases, and the junction held 6 bases outside the gene matches. Germline V gives CDR1 MGHDK, CDR2 SYGVNS. The CDR3 has 15 amino acids. The CDR3 DNA is TGTGCCAGCAGTGATTCTAGCGGAGGTTACAATGAGCAGTTCTTC. Its translation: CASSDSSGGYNEQFF.

This clonotype has a single count. This rearrangement joins TRBV29-1 to TRBJ1-4; the D is unclear. Germline CDR1 SQVTM, CDR2 ANQGSEA. V lost 4 bases, J lost 2 bases, and 8 bases lay in between. This CDR3 has 13 amino acids. The CDR3 is CSVGTSTNEKLFF. In DNA, the CDR3 is TGCAGCGTTGGAACCAGCACTAATGAAAAACTGTTTTTT.

This clonotype turned up a few times. J is TRBJ2-1 and V is TRBV5-6, with TRBD2 matching 11 bases. With V trimmed by 4 bases and J by 4 bases, 7 bases remained unmatched. The CDR3 has 16 residues. Germline CDR1 and CDR2: SGHDT and YYEEEE. Here the CDR3 reads CASSDETSGGYNEQFF. CDR3 sequence (DNA): TGTGCCAGCAGCGACGAAACTAGCGGGGGATACAATGAGCAGTTCTTC.

This clonotype was seen repeatedly, ten times or more. The CDR3 protein is CAVGWGQGNYEQYF. The CDR3 coding sequence is TGTGCCGTAGGTTGGGGACAGGGTAACTACGAGCAGTACTTC. The chain joins TRBV7-2 to TRBJ2-7, with TRBD1 identical over 9 bases. The V gene's germline CDR1 is SGHTA and CDR2 FQGNSA. Trimming at V came to 11 bases and at J to 3 bases, leaving 11 bases not matched to a gene. The CDR3 totals 14 residues.